This entry concerns a single T cell receptor (beta chain). What antigen it recognizes has not been identified. Base qualities are not recorded, but no much larger clone differs from it by a single base. The immunoSEQ Assay, a bias-controlled multiplex PCR, was used to amplify TCRbeta CDR3 regions from genomic DNA. Concerning the study's data processing: The number of nucleated cells in each sample was estimated by amplification of reference gene primers within the assay. To quantify the absolute abundance of each unique TCRbeta CDR3 rearrangement, sequence reads were collapsed and filtered. For each sample, productive Simpson clonality was calculated as the square root of Simpson's diversity index over productive rearrangements. This immuneACCESS table, as held by TCRdb, lists in-frame sequences with V and J called but not all clones. Of the missing ones, under half trace to an unresolved V gene in checked studies; the others have no known cause. V, J and clone size are those of that table, while D and trimming were read from the DNA. For this sample the table gives more than 250,000 clones, of which around 78% were detected only once. The ten most abundant clones make up roughly 4.5% of the sample.

Another Seattle source contributed samples from volunteer blood donors who had recovered from COVID-19. Collaborating institutions collected whole blood in K2EDTA tubes following their own protocols. For TCRbeta analysis, collaborators shipped samples in one of three forms: frozen whole blood, isolated PBMCs, or DNA extracted from either of those sample types. This record belongs to a study of blood T cell repertoires in COVID-19 (dated by TCRdb to about 2020). Describing the broader study: Samples covering the acute and convalescent phases of COVID-19 were provided by collaborators in the United States, Italy and Spain. Samples came from the ongoing ImmuneRACE study (first 160 participants) plus 1,254 subjects from 6 global collaborators. The material from the prospective study consisted of cDNA or gDNA derived from T cells, B-cell-depleted T cells, or PBMCs. Deeply sampled blood TCRbeta repertoires from subjects exposed to, actively infected with, or recovered from COVID-19 were included in the dataset. Where available, HLA class I and class II types were obtained from metadata supplied by the sample provider rather than from assay-based typing. The repertoires were released in a freely available public database meant as a resource for research on the immune response to SARS-CoV-2. Nearly every sample came with metadata listing a de-identified subject ID, COVID-19 status, age in years and sex. Study-wide conclusions, independent of this receptor: The quantity of clinical and demographic metadata differed by source and by participant and was supplied without curation.

The CDR3 numbers 15 residues from cysteine through phenylalanine. The DNA shown is the 45-base CDR3, in frame from base 1. V sheds 0 bases and J sheds 5 bases, leaving 13 bases between their ends. The germline V gene (reference sequence) sets CDR1 to LGHDT and CDR2 to YNNKEL. The TCR was taken from a man aged 60 to 69 who had recovered from COVID-19. The sequenced sample was peripheral blood. Rearrangement joined TRBV3-1 (or the pseudogene TRBV3-2) to TRBJ2-5; perhaps TRBD2 is the D gene, with 6 bases matching. Here the CDR3 is given as CASSQETGARETQYF. The DNA sequence follows: TGTGCCAGCAGCCAAGAAACGGGAGCCCGGGAGACCCAGTACTTC.